Sequencing of this T cell receptor (beta chain) was carried out in a study of blood T cell repertoires in COVID-19. The wider study: Collection of acute and convalescent COVID-19 samples took place in the United States, Italy and Spain. T cells, B-cell-depleted T cells, or PBMCs supplied cDNA or gDNA.

Data came from immunoSEQ multiplex PCR; TCRdb stores just in-frame clones and leaves some out. The sample carries tens of thousands of clones, 80% to 90% recorded once. Germline loops: CDR1 SNHLY, CDR2 FYNNEI. This CDR3 has 14 amino acids. V gave up 11 bases and J gave up 1 base; unmatched junction bases: 9. This clonotype was sampled from a woman older than 75 with COVID-19, enrolled during active disease. Sequenced: peripheral blood. The rearrangement uses TRBV2 and TRBJ2-5; the match to TRBD2 covers 8 bases. CDR3 nucleotides: TGTGCCCGGGGCGGCGGGGGGCCCCAAGAGACCCAGTACTTC. Protein product: CARGGGGPQETQYF.